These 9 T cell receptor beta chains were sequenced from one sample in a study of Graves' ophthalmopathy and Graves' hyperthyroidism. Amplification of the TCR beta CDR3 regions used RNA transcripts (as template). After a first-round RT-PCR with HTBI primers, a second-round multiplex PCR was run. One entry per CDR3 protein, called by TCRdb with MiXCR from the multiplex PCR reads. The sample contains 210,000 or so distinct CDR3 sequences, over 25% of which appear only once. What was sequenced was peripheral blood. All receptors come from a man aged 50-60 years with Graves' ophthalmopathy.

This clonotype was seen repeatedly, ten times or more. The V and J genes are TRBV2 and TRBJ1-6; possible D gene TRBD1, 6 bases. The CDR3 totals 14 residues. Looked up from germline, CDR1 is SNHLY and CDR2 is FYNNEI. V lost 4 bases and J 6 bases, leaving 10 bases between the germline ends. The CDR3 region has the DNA TGTGCCAGCAGTGTGCAGGGGTTTAATTCACCCCTCCACTTT. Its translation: CASSVQGFNSPLHF.

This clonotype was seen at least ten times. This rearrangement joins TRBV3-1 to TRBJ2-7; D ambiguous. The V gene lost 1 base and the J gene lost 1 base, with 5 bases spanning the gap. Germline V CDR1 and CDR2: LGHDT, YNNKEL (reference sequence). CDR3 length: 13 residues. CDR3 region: CASSQGFSYEQYF. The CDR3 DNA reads TGTGCCAGCAGCCAAGGCTTTTCCTACGAGCAGTACTTC.

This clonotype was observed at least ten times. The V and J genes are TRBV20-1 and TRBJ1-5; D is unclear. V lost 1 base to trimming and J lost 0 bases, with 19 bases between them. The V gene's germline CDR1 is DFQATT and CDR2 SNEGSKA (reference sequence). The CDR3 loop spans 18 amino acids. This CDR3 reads CSARARPMPSPSNQPQHF. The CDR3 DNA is TGCAGTGCTAGAGCGAGGCCGATGCCCAGTCCTAGCAATCAGCCCCAGCATTTT.

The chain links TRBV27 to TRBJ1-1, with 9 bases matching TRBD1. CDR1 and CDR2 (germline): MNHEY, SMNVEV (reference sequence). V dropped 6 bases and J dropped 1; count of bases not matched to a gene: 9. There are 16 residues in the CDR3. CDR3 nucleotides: TGTGCCAGCAGCGGACAGGGGCCGACAACGAACACTGAAGCTTTCTTT. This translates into CASSGQGPTTNTEAFF.

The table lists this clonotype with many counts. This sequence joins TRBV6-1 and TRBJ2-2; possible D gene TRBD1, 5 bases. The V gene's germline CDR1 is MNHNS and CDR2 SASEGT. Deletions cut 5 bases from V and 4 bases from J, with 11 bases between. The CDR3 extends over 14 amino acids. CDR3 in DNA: TGTGCCAGCAGTCATCGGCAGGGCACCGGGGAGCTGTTTTTT. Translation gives CASSHRQGTGELFF.

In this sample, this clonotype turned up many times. The CDR3 protein is CSVEDGLRTEAFF. For the CDR3, the DNA is TGCAGCGTTGAAGATGGGTTACGGACTGAAGCTTTCTTT. The rearrangement uses TRBV29-1 and TRBJ1-1; D gene ambiguous. The CDR3 sequence is 13 residues long. The germline V and J ends were trimmed by 0 bases and 5 bases, with 10 bases remaining between them. The germline CDR1 and CDR2 sequences are SQVTM and ANQGSEA.

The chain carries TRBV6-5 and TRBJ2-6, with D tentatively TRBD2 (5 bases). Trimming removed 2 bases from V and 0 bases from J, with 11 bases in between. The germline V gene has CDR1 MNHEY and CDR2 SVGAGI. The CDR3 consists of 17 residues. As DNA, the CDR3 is TGTGCCAGCAGTTACAGTGGACTCACCTCTGGGGCCAACGTCCTGACTTTC. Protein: CASSYSGLTSGANVLTF.

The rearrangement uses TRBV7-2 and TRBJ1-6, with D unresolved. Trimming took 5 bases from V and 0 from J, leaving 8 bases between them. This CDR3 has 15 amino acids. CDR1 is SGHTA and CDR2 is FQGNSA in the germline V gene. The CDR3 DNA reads TGTGCCAGCAGCCGAGTGGACTCCTATAATTCACCCCTCCACTTT. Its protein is CASSRVDSYNSPLHF.

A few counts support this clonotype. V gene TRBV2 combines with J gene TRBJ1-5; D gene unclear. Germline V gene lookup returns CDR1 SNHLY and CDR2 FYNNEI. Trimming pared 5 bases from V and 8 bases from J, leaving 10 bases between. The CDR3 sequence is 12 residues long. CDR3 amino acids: CASSYRAEPQHF. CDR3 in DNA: TGTGCCAGCAGTTACCGTGCGGAGCCCCAGCATTTT.